This T cell receptor (beta chain) was documented in a study of PD-1 blockade in classical Hodgkin lymphoma. After autologous stem cell transplantation all patients relapsed, and prior brentuximab vedotin exposure differed between cohorts. Germline loops: CDR1 SGHVS, CDR2 FNYEAQ. The CDR3 is 13 residues long. The germline V and J ends were trimmed by 5 bases and 1 base, with 6 bases remaining between them. Assay used: immunoSEQ multiplex PCR; TCRdb lists only in-frame clones, some missing. In the table there are tens of thousands of clones, 82% of which are singletons. V gene TRBV7-6 combines with J gene TRBJ1-5; D unclear. The sample in question was peripheral blood mononuclear cells (PBMCs), obtained before the second cycle of nivolumab. The TCR comes from a human donor with classical Hodgkin lymphoma. The CDR3 loop reads CASSPWSNQPQHF. The DNA of the CDR3 is TGTGCCAGCAGCCCTTGGAGCAATCAGCCCCAGCATTTT.